This TCR beta chain stems from a study of T cell repertoires in cytomegalovirus infection. About the study: Researchers turned to recently identified HLA-C-restricted CMV epitopes as well as well-studied HLA-B-restricted ones.

Of note for this clonotype: The antigen remains undetermined.

General study points: The cumulative frequency of public TCR beta families identified carriers of CMV plus the relevant HLA. Clonotypes of TCR beta that were HLA-C-restricted and CMV-specific dominated the ex vivo response.

TCRdb re-called the reads with MiXCR, one entry per CDR3 protein. Among a few hundred thousand distinct CDR3 sequences listed, roughly 43% were seen once. The CDR3 is made up of 13 amino acids. The V gene's germline CDR1 is SEHNR and CDR2 FQNEAQ (reference sequence). The V and J ends lost 4 bases and 4 bases respectively, with 8 bases between them. This TCR came from a human donor in good health (CMV status not recorded). Some clones in this sample may be carry-over from other donors' samples. The sample was cultured PBMCs, taken from culture after CMV antigen stimulation. V is TRBV7-9 and J is TRBJ1-5; D may be TRBD1 (5 bases). Here the CDR3 reads CASSSGGNQPQHF. The CDR3 nucleotides read TGTGCCAGCAGCTCGGGGGGAAATCAGCCCCAGCATTTT.